This T cell receptor beta chain derives from a study of long-term antiretroviral therapy in people with HIV. Running of the v3.0 immunoSEQ assay took place at survey level. Sequencing was performed with immunoSEQ multiplex PCR; in TCRdb, only in-frame clones are kept and a portion is missing. The sample carries about 40,000 clones, approximately 87% recorded once. This clone appeared a single time. The sequences come from unsorted PBMCs, collected 1.2 years after starting antiretroviral therapy. The TCR originated in a woman aged 50 to 60 with HIV.

The CDR3 coding sequence is TGTGCCAGCAGACAGGGGTATAATTCACCCCTCCACTTT. Amino acids: CASRQGYNSPLHF. The chain joins TRBV6-5 to TRBJ1-6; TRBD1 matches 7 bases. Germline-derived CDR1 and CDR2 are MNHEY and SVGAGI. Germline trimming cut 6 bases from V and 4 bases from J; bases unmatched to any gene: 0. This CDR3 comprises 13 residues.